Sequencing of this TCR beta chain was carried out in a study of OX40 agonist ivuxolimab in advanced cancers. Study context: A diagnosis of hepatocellular carcinoma, melanoma, renal cell or head and neck cancer was present in dose-escalation patients.

After removal of 7 bases from V and 0 bases from J, the junction contained 3 bases not matched to a gene. CDR1 and CDR2 from the germline V gene are WSHSY and SAAADI. The CDR3 runs 14 residues. On this clone: Its specificity is not known.

Peripheral blood came from all dose cohorts at three timepoints. Findings and limits, study-wide: Expanded peripheral T cell antigen specificity was not determined. CD8+ T cells averaged more expanded clones than CD4+.

Method: immunoSEQ multiplex PCR; TCRdb's copy keeps in-frame clones and lacks some. The sample consists of about 60,000 clones, over 85% of them appearing once. The TCR originated in an adult with an advanced solid tumor such as melanoma, head and neck, liver or kidney cancer. The rearrangement uses TRBV10-2 and TRBJ2-1; TRBD2 matches at 7 bases. The sample consisted of CD4+ or CD8+ T cells sorted from blood, taken in a trial of the OX40 agonist ivuxolimab. The DNA for the CDR3 is TGCGCCAGCACGGGACTATACTCCTACAATGAGCAGTTCTTC. Protein: CASTGLYSYNEQFF.